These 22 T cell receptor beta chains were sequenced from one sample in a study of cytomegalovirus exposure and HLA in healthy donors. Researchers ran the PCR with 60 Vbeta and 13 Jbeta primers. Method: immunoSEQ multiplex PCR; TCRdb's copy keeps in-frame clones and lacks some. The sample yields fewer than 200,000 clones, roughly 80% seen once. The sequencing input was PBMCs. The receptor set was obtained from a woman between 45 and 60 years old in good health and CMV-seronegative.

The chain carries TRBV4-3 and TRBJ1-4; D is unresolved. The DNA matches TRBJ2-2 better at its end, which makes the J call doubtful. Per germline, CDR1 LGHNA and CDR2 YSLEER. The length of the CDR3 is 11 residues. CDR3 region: CASSHSGELFF. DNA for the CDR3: TGCGCCAGCAGCCACTCAGGGGAGCTGTTTTTT.

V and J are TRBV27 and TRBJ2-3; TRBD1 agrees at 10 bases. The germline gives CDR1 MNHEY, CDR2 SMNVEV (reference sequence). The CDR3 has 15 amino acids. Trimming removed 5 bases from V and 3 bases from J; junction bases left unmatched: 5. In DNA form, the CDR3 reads TGTGCCAGCAGTCCCGGACAGGGGGTTACAGATACGCAGTATTTT. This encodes CASSPGQGVTDTQYF.

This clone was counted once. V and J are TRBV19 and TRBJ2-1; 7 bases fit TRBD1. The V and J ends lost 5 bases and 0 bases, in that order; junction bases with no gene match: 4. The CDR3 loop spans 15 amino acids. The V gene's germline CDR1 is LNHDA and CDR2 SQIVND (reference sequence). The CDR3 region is CASSSRGNSYNEQFF. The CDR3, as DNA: TGTGCCAGTAGTTCCAGGGGGAACTCCTACAATGAGCAGTTCTTC.

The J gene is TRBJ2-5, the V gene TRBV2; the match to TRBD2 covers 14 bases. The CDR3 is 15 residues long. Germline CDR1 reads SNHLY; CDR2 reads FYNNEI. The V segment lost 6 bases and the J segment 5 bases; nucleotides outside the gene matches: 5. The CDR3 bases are TGTGCCAGCAGCCAGGGACTAGCGGGAGCGGAGACCCAGTACTTC. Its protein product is CASSQGLAGAETQYF.

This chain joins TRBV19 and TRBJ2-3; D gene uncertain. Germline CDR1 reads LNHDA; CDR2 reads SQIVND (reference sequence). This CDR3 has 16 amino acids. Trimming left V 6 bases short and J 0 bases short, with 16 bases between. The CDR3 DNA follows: TGTGCCAGTAGAACCCGAGGCGCCAGTAGCACAGATACGCAGTATTTT. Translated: CASRTRGASSTDTQYF.

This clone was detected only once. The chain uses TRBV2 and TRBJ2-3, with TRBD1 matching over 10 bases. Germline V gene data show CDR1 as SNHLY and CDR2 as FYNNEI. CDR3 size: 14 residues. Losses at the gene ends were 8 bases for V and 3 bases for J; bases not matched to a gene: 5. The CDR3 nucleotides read TGTGCCAGCTCCGGGACAGGGGATACAGATACGCAGTATTTT. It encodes CASSGTGDTDTQYF.

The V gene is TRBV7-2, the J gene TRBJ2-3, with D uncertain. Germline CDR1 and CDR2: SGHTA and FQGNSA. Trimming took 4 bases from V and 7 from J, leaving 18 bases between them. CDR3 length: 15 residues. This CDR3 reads CASSSGWSDRYTQYF. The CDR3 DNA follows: TGTGCCAGCAGCTCCGGGTGGTCTGATCGATATACGCAGTATTTT.

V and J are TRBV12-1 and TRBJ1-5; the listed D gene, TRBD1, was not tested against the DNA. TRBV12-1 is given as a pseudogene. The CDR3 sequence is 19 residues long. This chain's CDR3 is CASSFRNRTLLGSNQPQHF. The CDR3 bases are TGTGCCAGCAGCTTTCGAAACAGGACCCTTCTTGGGAGCAATCAGCCCCAGCATTTT.

CDR3 residues: CASSSGDSRNEQFF. Written as DNA, the CDR3 is TGTGCCAGCAGTTCCGGGGATAGCAGAAATGAGCAGTTCTTC. The J gene is TRBJ2-1, the V gene TRBV28; D might be TRBD2 (5 bases). CDR1 and CDR2 from the germline V gene are MDHEN and SYDVKM. The V gene lost 4 bases and the J gene lost 7 bases, with 14 bases spanning the gap. CDR3 length: 14 amino acids.

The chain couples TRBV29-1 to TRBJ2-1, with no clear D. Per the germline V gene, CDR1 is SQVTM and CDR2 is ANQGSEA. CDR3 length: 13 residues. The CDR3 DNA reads TGCAGGCTAAAGTTGAATCTTTACAATGAGCAGTTCTTC. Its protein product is CRLKLNLYNEQFF.

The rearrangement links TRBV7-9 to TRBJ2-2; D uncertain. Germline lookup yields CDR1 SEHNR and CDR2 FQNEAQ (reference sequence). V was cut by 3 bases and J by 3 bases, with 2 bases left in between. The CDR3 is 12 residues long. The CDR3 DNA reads TGTGCCAGCAGCTTCGACACCGGGGAGCTGTTTTTT. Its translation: CASSFDTGELFF.

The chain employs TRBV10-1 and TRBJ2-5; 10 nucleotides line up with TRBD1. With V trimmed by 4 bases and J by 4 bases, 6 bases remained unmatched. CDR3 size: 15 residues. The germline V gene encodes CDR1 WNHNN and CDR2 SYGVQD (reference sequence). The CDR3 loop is CASSARQGALETQYF. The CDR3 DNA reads TGCGCCAGCAGTGCGAGACAGGGGGCCCTAGAGACCCAGTACTTC.

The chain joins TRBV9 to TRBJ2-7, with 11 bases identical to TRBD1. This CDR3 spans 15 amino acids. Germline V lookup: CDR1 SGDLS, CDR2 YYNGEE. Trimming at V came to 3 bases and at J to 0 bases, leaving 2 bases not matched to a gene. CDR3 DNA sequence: TGTGCCAGCAGCGCTGGACAGGGGGCCTCCTACGAGCAGTACTTC. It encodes CASSAGQGASYEQYF.

The CDR3 sequence is CAISDSGRDSGANVLTF. The DNA of the CDR3 is TGTGCCATCAGTGACTCTGGCAGGGATTCTGGGGCCAACGTCCTGACTTTC. The rearrangement uses TRBV10-3 and TRBJ2-6; D may be TRBD1 (5 bases). Germline V gene sequence: CDR1 ENHRY, CDR2 SYGVKD. Trimming removed 3 bases at V and 1 base at J, with 13 bases between. The CDR3 has 17 amino acids.

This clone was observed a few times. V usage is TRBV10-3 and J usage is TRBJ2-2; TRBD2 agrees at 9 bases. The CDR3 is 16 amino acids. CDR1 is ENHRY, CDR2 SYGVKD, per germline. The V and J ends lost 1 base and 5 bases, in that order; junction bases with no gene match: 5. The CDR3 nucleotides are TGTGCCATCAGTGAGTTTAGCGGGAGCGGTACCGGGGAGCTGTTTTTT. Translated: CAISEFSGSGTGELFF.

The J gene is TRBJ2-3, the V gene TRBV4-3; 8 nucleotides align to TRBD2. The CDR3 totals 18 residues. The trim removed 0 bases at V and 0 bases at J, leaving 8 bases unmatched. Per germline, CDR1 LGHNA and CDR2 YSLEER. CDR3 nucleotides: TGCGCCAGCAGCCAAGACGGGGGCGGGGGGCCTAGCACAGATACGCAGTATTTT. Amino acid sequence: CASSQDGGGGPSTDTQYF.

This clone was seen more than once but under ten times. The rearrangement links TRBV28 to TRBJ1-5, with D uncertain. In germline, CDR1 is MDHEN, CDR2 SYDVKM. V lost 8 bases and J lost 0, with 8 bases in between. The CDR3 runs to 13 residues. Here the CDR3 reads CASRVYSNQPQHF. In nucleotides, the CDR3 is TGTGCCAGCCGGGTTTATAGCAATCAGCCCCAGCATTTT. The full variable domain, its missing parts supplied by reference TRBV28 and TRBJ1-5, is DVKVTQSSRYLVKRTGEKVFLECVQDMDHENMFWYRQDPGLGLRLIYFSYDVKMKEKGDIPEGYSVSREKKERFSLILESASTNQTSMYLCASRVYSNQPQHFGDGTRLSIL.

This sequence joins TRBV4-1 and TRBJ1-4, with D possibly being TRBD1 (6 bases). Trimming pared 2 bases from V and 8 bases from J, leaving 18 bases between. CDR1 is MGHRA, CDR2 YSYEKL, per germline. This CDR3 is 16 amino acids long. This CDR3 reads CASSQLTGWVGEKLFF. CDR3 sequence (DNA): TGCGCCAGCAGCCAACTTACAGGGTGGGTTGGAGAAAAACTGTTTTTT.

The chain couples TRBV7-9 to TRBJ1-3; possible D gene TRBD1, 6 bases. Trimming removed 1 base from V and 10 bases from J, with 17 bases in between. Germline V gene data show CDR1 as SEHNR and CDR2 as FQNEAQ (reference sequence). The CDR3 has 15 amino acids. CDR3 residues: CASSLGSGAEGTIYF. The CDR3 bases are TGTGCCAGCAGCTTAGGTTCAGGGGCCGAAGGTACCATATATTTT.

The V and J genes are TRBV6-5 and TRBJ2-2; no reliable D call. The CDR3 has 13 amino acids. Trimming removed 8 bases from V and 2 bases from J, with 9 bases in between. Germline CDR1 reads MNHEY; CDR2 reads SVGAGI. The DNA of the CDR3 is TGTGCCAGCGCTGACACTAACACCGGGGAGCTGTTTTTT. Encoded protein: CASADTNTGELFF.

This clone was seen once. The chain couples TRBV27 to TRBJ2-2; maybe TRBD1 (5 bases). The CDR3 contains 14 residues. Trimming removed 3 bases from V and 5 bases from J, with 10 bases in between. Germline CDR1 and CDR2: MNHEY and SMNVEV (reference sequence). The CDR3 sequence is CASSFKTGTGELFF. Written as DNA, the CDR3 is TGTGCCAGCAGTTTCAAAACAGGAACCGGGGAGCTGTTTTTT.

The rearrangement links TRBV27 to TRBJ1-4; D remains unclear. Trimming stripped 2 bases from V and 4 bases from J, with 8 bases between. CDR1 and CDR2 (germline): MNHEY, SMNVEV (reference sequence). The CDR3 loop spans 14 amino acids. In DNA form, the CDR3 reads TGTGCCAGCAGTTTACGGGGAGGTAATGAAAAACTGTTTTTT. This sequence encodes CASSLRGGNEKLFF.